This passage covers 23 T cell receptor beta chains from one sample sequenced in a study of blood T cells in healthy people across ages. With a J-beta primer mix and a sample-barcoded 5' primer, a second PCR ran about 7 to 11 cycles. Via MiXCR, TCRdb re-called the 5' RACE reads, giving one row per CDR3 protein. This sample carries under 950,000 distinct CDR3 sequences, around a fifth of them seen once, and the ten largest clones take 22%. Sample: blood. All receptors come from a man between 65 and 79 years old in good health.

The V gene is TRBV5-1, the J gene TRBJ1-2; possibly TRBD1 for D (6 bases). V lost 0 bases to trimming and J lost 4 bases, with 16 bases between them. CDR3 length: 16 residues. CDR1 is SGHRS, CDR2 YFSETQ, per germline. The CDR3, as DNA: TGCGCCAGCAGCTTGGTCGCGGGGGGCATCGGCTATGGCTACACCTTC. This translates into CASSLVAGGIGYGYTF.

This clonotype showed up many times. This chain uses TRBV20-1 with TRBJ1-2; a possible D gene is TRBD1 (5 bases). The CDR3 spans 13 residues. V was trimmed by 3 bases and J by 4 bases, leaving 12 bases between them. CDR1 and CDR2 (germline): DFQATT, SNEGSKA (reference sequence). For the CDR3, the DNA is TGCAGTGCTAGCTCCGGGACGGGCTATGGCTACACCTTC. It specifies CSASSGTGYGYTF.

This chain links TRBV12-3 or TRBV12-4 with TRBJ2-1; 8 bases are shared with TRBD2. The J call may be in error: the DNA end matches TRBJ2-7 better. This CDR3 has 14 amino acids. This chain's CDR3 is CASSKGLGPYEQYV. The CDR3 DNA reads TGTGCCAGCAGCAAGGGACTAGGTCCCTACGAGCAGTACGTC.

V usage is TRBV7-6 and J usage is TRBJ2-3; D is perhaps TRBD2 (7 bases). The CDR3 is 15 residues long. Germline-derived CDR1 and CDR2 are SGHVS and FNYEAQ. Trimming took off 7 bases at V and 2 bases at J, with 16 bases between the two ends. DNA for the CDR3: TGTGCCAGCACCTTTAGGGGGGGGACCACAGATACGCAGTATTTT. Its protein product is CASTFRGGTTDTQYF. Full variable domain (missing parts from reference TRBV7-6 and TRBJ2-3): GAGVSQSPRYKVTKRGQDVALRCDPISGHVSLYWYRQALGQGPEFLTYFNYEAQQDKSGLPNDRFSAERPEGSISTLTIQRTEQRDSAMYRCASTFRGGTTDTQYFGPGTRLTVL.

The chain has TRBV7-3 and TRBJ2-3, with no clear D. V dropped 1 base and J dropped 0 bases, with 8 bases sitting between them. Germline V gene data show CDR1 as SGHTA and CDR2 as FQGTGA. This CDR3 spans 15 amino acids. DNA of the CDR3: TGTGCCAGCAGCTTAAAGGGTCCTAGCACAGATACGCAGTATTTT. Amino acids: CASSLKGPSTDTQYF.

This clonotype showed up just a few times. V gene TRBV29-1 combines with J gene TRBJ2-5; D perhaps matches TRBD2 (6 bases). CDR1 is SQVTM, CDR2 ANQGSEA, per germline. The CDR3 has 10 residues. V dropped 8 bases and J dropped 5 bases, with 9 bases sitting between them. The CDR3 spells CSYGGETQYF. CDR3 sequence (DNA): TGCAGCTATGGGGGGGAGACCCAGTACTTC.

This clonotype was picked up a small number of times. The V call is TRBV28, the J call TRBJ1-1; 9 positions match TRBD1. Germline assignment: CDR1 MDHEN and CDR2 SYDVKM. The CDR3 extends over 15 amino acids. Germline trimming cut 5 bases from V and 7 bases from J; bases unmatched to any gene: 11. Here the CDR3 reads CASSHAGTGRGEAFF. CDR3 coding DNA: TGTGCCAGCAGTCACGCCGGGACAGGGAGGGGTGAAGCTTTCTTT. Looking up the rest from reference TRBV28 and TRBJ1-1 gives the full variable domain: DVKVTQSSRYLVKRTGEKVFLECVQDMDHENMFWYRQDPGLGLRLIYFSYDVKMKEKGDIPEGYSVSREKKERFSLILESASTNQTSMYLCASSHAGTGRGEAFFGQGTRLTVV.

This clonotype has more than one count but fewer than ten. The V call is TRBV28, the J call TRBJ2-1; D is possibly TRBD2 (5 bases). The J call may be in error: the DNA end matches TRBJ2-5 better. Germline V gene data show CDR1 as MDHEN and CDR2 as SYDVKM. The CDR3 sequence is 12 residues long. Written as DNA, the CDR3 is TGTGCCAGCAGCCCGTCGGCGGGGACCCAGTACTTC. Translating gives CASSPSAGTQYF.

As concerns this clonotype: This likely comes from a read error, as the CDR3 has no conserved phenylalanine or tryptophan at its end. This sequence joins TRBV6-6 and TRBJ2-5; TRBD2 agrees at 10 bases. The DNA end lines up better with TRBJ2-1; the J call may be wrong. The CDR3 has 15 amino acids. From germline, CDR1 is MNHNY and CDR2 SVGAGI (reference sequence). DNA of the CDR3: TGTGCCAGCAGTGGGAGCGGGGGGGCCAGAAATGAGCAGTTCCTC. Protein: CASSGSGGARNEQFL.

J is TRBJ2-3 and V is TRBV10-3; 13 bases map to TRBD2. Germline-derived CDR1 and CDR2 are ENHRY and SYGVKD. V was pared by 3 bases and J by 4 bases, with 4 bases of the junction left unmatched. The CDR3 is 16 residues long. CDR3 DNA sequence: TGTGCCATCAGTGATACTAGCGGGGGGGGAGCAGATACGCAGTATTTT. It encodes CAISDTSGGGADTQYF.

This clonotype occurred a few times. In DNA form, the CDR3 reads TGCAGTGCTAGCCAGACAGGGGCCACTAACTATGGCTACACCTTC. Amino acid sequence: CSASQTGATNYGYTF. The rearrangement links TRBV20-1 to TRBJ1-2, with 8 bases that match TRBD1. V was clipped by 3 bases and J by 0 bases; unmatched bases: 6. Looked up from germline, CDR1 is DFQATT and CDR2 is SNEGSKA (reference sequence). The CDR3 has 15 amino acids.

This chain joins TRBV7-9 and TRBJ2-7, with D possibly being TRBD2 (5 bases). The ends were cut back, 5 bases at V and 4 bases at J, with 27 bases in the middle. The CDR3 runs 18 residues. CDR1 is SEHNR, CDR2 FQNEAQ, per germline (reference sequence). The chain's CDR3 is CASSPLNVKAHGGYEQYF. Written as DNA, the CDR3 is TGTGCCAGCAGCCCCCTAAATGTTAAGGCCCACGGAGGATACGAGCAGTACTTC. The full variable domain, in which reference TRBV7-9 and TRBJ2-7 provide the parts outside the CDR3, is DTGVSQNPRHKITKRGQNVTFRCDPISEHNRLYWYRQTLGQGPEFLTYFQNEAQLEKSRLLSDRFSAERPKGSFSTLEIQRTEQGDSAMYLCASSPLNVKAHGGYEQYFGPGTRLTVT.

This clonotype was seen a handful of times. The CDR3 loop is CASRGFGYTF. CDR3 nucleotides: TGTGCCAGCAGGGGGTTTGGCTACACCTTC. This chain joins TRBV2 and TRBJ1-2; no clear D. The V and J ends lost 6 bases and 7 bases respectively, with 6 bases between them. This CDR3 has 10 amino acids. CDR1 SNHLY and CDR2 FYNNEI come from the germline V gene.

This clonotype was seen only once. The chain links TRBV7-2 to TRBJ1-3; D is unclear. The CDR3 totals 17 residues. Trimming cost V 1 base and J 0 bases, with 13 bases left between them. Germline CDR1 SGHTA, CDR2 FQGNSA. The CDR3 sequence is CASSLGPPRASGNTIYF. CDR3 DNA: TGTGCCAGCAGCTTAGGTCCCCCAAGGGCCTCTGGAAACACCATATATTTT.

The rearrangement links TRBV5-1 to TRBJ1-1; D not certain. V shed 2 bases and J shed 5 bases, with 13 bases lying between them. The CDR3 spans 14 residues. CDR1 and CDR2 from the germline V gene are SGHRS and YFSETQ. CDR3 DNA: TGCGCCAGCAGCTTTAGGGCGGTTGAGACTGAAGCTTTCTTT. It specifies CASSFRAVETEAFF.

A remark on this clonotype: A much larger clone differs from this one at a single base, so this may be a read error. V and J are TRBV10-3 and TRBJ2-1, with 9 bases fitting TRBD2. This CDR3 region has 15 residues. Germline CDR1 is ENHRY and CDR2 is SYGVKD. V dropped 8 bases and J dropped 8; count of bases not matched to a gene: 13. The DNA of the CDR3 is TGTGCCATCTTTCGGGGTAGCGGGAGCTCCGATGAGCAGTTCTTC. Its protein is CAIFRGSGSSDEQFF.

This clonotype was counted at least ten times. In DNA, the CDR3 is TGCAGTGCAACCGCCGGGACTAGCGGATACGAGCAGTACTTC. It translates to CSATAGTSGYEQYF. This chain links TRBV20-1 with TRBJ2-7; 11 nucleotides align to TRBD2. From germline, CDR1 is DFQATT and CDR2 SNEGSKA (reference sequence). This CDR3 contains 14 residues. Losses at the gene ends were 6 bases for V and 4 bases for J; bases not matched to a gene: 8.

This clonotype was observed a handful of times. The CDR3 DNA reads as TGTGCCAGCAGCTACACAACTACCCCTGTGGGGGAGCTGTTTTTT. Translating gives CASSYTTTPVGELFF. The chain uses TRBV12-3 or TRBV12-4 and TRBJ2-2; D uncertain. The CDR3 sequence is 15 residues long. V was pared by 6 bases and J by 8 bases, with 19 bases between.

The chain uses TRBV24-1 and TRBJ2-3; D remains unclear. The germline V gene has CDR1 KGHDR and CDR2 SFDVKD. The germline V and J ends were trimmed by 4 bases and 5 bases, with 9 bases remaining between them. The CDR3 runs to 13 residues. The CDR3 region is CATSDPLRDTQYF. Here the CDR3 DNA reads TGTGCCACCAGTGACCCCCTACGAGATACGCAGTATTTT.

V and J are TRBV6-1 and TRBJ2-5; the D is unclear. V lost 7 bases to trimming and J lost 1 base, with 10 bases between them. Germline-derived CDR1 and CDR2 are MNHNS and SASEGT. This CDR3 region has 13 residues. CDR3 nucleotides: TGTGCCAGCATTCGGCAACCCCAAGAGACCCAGTACTTC. Amino acid sequence: CASIRQPQETQYF.

The gene calls are TRBV6-6 and TRBJ2-1, with D possibly being TRBD1 (6 bases). Trimming shortened V by 2 bases and J by 2 bases, and 10 bases separated the two germline ends. The germline V gene has CDR1 MNHNY and CDR2 SVGAGI (reference sequence). The CDR3 extends over 15 amino acids. Written as DNA, the CDR3 is TGTGCCAGCAGTTACGGCAGGGGACCCTACAATGAGCAGTTCTTC. It codes for CASSYGRGPYNEQFF.

The V gene is TRBV5-1, the J gene TRBJ1-6; 7 bases match TRBD1. Germline V gives CDR1 SGHRS, CDR2 YFSETQ. Trimming at V came to 4 bases and at J to 0 bases, leaving 13 bases not matched to a gene. The CDR3 contains 19 residues. The CDR3 sequence is CASSLPRDSPSSYNSPLHF. The DNA for the CDR3 is TGCGCCAGCAGCCTCCCCCGGGACAGTCCAAGCTCCTATAATTCACCCCTCCACTTT.

The chain employs TRBV11-2 and TRBJ1-1; a weak D match, TRBD1 (5 bases). Germline V gene sequence: CDR1 SGHAT, CDR2 FQNNGV. CDR3 length: 12 amino acids. V lost 5 bases to trimming and J lost 7 bases, with 11 bases between them. The CDR3: CASSGGGFEAFF. CDR3 DNA: TGTGCCAGCAGCGGGGGGGGTTTTGAAGCTTTCTTT.